The TCR beta chain described here comes from a study of shared clonotypes between healthy human individuals. Study in general: Participating donors consisted of two women and a few men aged 18 to 49. Findings and limits, study-wide: Naive CD4 clonotypes were shared across a handful of donors at about 5%.

This clone is a singleton in its sample. The antigen remains unidentified. CDR3 size: 15 residues. V was pared by 7 bases and J by 2 bases, with 11 bases of the junction left unmatched. Looked up from germline, CDR1 is MGHDK and CDR2 is SYGVNS. The assay was run at deep level. In the original workflow: Junction-only sequences without quality scores came from ImmunoSEQ, so filtering differed. Clones were sequenced by immunoSEQ multiplex PCR, and TCRdb holds only the in-frame ones, with some missing. The DNA gave D and trimming, while V, J and clone size come from that table. The sample carries 2,500,000 or so clones, 85% to 95% recorded once.

The source is a man aged 18 to 29 in good health. The sequenced sample consisted of naive CD4+ T cells sorted from blood. Noted subset: CD45RA+ positively selected. The rearrangement links TRBV25-1 to TRBJ2-7, with 7 bases that match TRBD1. CDR3 region: CASTAGTVEAYEQYF. CDR3 coding DNA: TGTGCCAGCACTGCCGGGACAGTGGAGGCCTACGAGCAGTACTTC.